Presented here are 25 T cell receptor beta chains from one specimen sequenced in a study of PD-1 blockade in classical Hodgkin lymphoma. Every patient relapsed after autologous stem cell transplantation, and brentuximab vedotin exposure varied. TCRdb's copy holds only in-frame clones and misses some; the assay was immunoSEQ multiplex PCR. Altogether about 39,000 clones are present, 60% to 80% being singletons, with the ten largest covering about 14%. The source material was peripheral blood mononuclear cells (PBMCs), sampled before the second cycle of nivolumab. The receptors were sampled from a human donor with classical Hodgkin lymphoma.

This clone was observed a few times. V is TRBV19 and J is TRBJ1-5; 9 bases match TRBD1. CDR3 length: 16 residues. V lost 1 base to trimming and J lost 4 bases; unmatched junction nucleotides: 5. Germline V CDR1 and CDR2: LNHDA, SQIVND (reference sequence). As DNA, the CDR3 is TGTGCCAGTAGTATAGCCGGGACAGGGATAAATCAGCCCCAGCATTTT. It codes for CASSIAGTGINQPQHF.

CDR3 DNA: TGTGCCAGCAAAATTCCCGGGGAGCTGTTTTTT. As protein: CASKIPGELFF. This rearrangement joins TRBV6-5 to TRBJ2-2; unclear D gene. Germline CDR1 and CDR2: MNHEY and SVGAGI. Trimming took off 7 bases at V and 6 bases at J, with 6 bases between the two ends. The CDR3 contains 11 residues.

The chain links TRBV27 to TRBJ1-3; no reliable D call. Germline loops: CDR1 MNHEY, CDR2 SMNVEV (reference sequence). This CDR3 is built from 15 residues. Between the trimmed V and J ends, which lost 3 bases and 4 bases, there was a span of 13 bases. DNA of the CDR3: TGTGCCAGCAGTTTGTCTTGGGAGGCGGGAAACACCATATATTTT. Translated, it gives CASSLSWEAGNTIYF.

J is TRBJ2-3 and V is TRBV9, with TRBD2 matching over 8 bases. The trim removed 0 bases at V and 7 bases at J, leaving 7 bases unmatched. The CDR3 loop spans 15 amino acids. Germline V gives CDR1 SGDLS, CDR2 YYNGEE. In DNA, the CDR3 is TGTGCCAGCAGCGTAGGGGGTAGCGGGGTTAATACGCAGTATTTT. Amino acids: CASSVGGSGVNTQYF.

This clone came up once. The chain employs TRBV9 and TRBJ2-1; 8 nucleotides line up with TRBD2. This CDR3 spans 17 amino acids. Germline trimming cut 3 bases from V and 6 bases from J; bases unmatched to any gene: 14. The V gene's germline CDR1 is SGDLS and CDR2 YYNGEE. CDR3: CASSALAGKARVNEQFF. DNA for the CDR3: TGTGCCAGCAGCGCCCTAGCGGGTAAGGCTCGGGTCAATGAGCAGTTCTTC.

The V call is TRBV7-9, the J call TRBJ1-3; maybe TRBD1 (5 bases). CDR3 size: 17 residues. Looked up from germline, CDR1 is SEHNR and CDR2 is FQNEAQ (reference sequence). V lost 0 bases to trimming and J lost 0 bases, with 12 bases between them. The CDR3 bases are TGTGCCAGCAGCTTAGCGAGGGGACCCCGCTCTGGAAACACCATATATTTT. Amino acids: CASSLARGPRSGNTIYF.

This chain joins TRBV7-9 and TRBJ2-4; D could derive from TRBD1 or TRBD2 (5 bases each). This CDR3 is 18 amino acids long. Germline-derived CDR1 and CDR2 are SEHNR and FQNEAQ (reference sequence). Between the trimmed V and J ends, which lost 5 bases and 8 bases, there was a span of 28 bases. The CDR3 loop reads CASSPPFGTSLSLDIQYF. The CDR3 nucleotides are TGTGCCAGCAGCCCCCCGTTTGGGACCTCATTATCGTTAGACATTCAGTACTTC.

The table lists this clone with a count of one. The chain uses TRBV12-5 and TRBJ1-5; D possibly corresponds to TRBD1 (5 bases). The CDR3 is made up of 13 amino acids. With 6 bases removed from V and 0 bases from J, the gap between germline ends came to 6 bases. Germline assignment: CDR1 LGHNT and CDR2 FRNRAP. The CDR3 sequence: CASGQGSNQPQHF. The CDR3, as DNA: TGTGCTAGTGGCCAGGGTAGCAATCAGCCCCAGCATTTT.

With regard to this clone: This may be a read error, as it is one base from a much larger clone. V and J are TRBV6-1 and TRBJ1-2; 7 bases agree with TRBD1. Germline-derived CDR1 and CDR2 are MNHNS and SASEGT. This CDR3 contains 15 residues. As DNA, the CDR3 is TGTGCCAGCAGTGAAGGGAGGGGGCGTAACTATGGCCACACCTTC. Translation gives CASSEGRGRNYGHTF.

J is TRBJ1-4 and V is TRBV5-1; 9 bases are a match to TRBD1. This CDR3 region has 14 residues. From germline, CDR1 is SGHRS and CDR2 YFSETQ. The junction had 1 base not matched to a gene; V was cut back by 0 bases and J by 7 bases. The CDR3 DNA reads as TGCGCCAGCAGCTTGGGACAGGGGGGTGAAAAACTGTTTTTT. This gives the protein CASSLGQGGEKLFF.

The sample holds one count of this clone. This sequence joins TRBV6-4 and TRBJ1-4; unclear D gene. The germline gives CDR1 MRHNA, CDR2 SNTAGT. With 6 bases removed from V and 5 bases from J, the gap between germline ends came to 10 bases. The CDR3 runs 13 residues. Here the CDR3 DNA reads TGTGCCAGCAGAGGAGGAAGGAATGAAAAACTGTTTTTT. Amino acids: CASRGGRNEKLFF.

The chain couples TRBV15 to TRBJ1-1; 8 bases fit TRBD1. In germline, CDR1 is LNHNV, CDR2 YYDKDF (reference sequence). This CDR3 is 16 amino acids long. V was pared by 0 bases and J by 5 bases, with 8 bases of the junction left unmatched. The CDR3 protein is CATSRDLTGAGTEAFF. The CDR3 DNA is TGTGCCACCAGCAGAGATCTGACAGGGGCGGGTACTGAAGCTTTCTTT.

The chain uses TRBV18 and TRBJ1-3; 7 nucleotides line up with TRBD1. The CDR3 is 15 amino acids. CDR1 is KGHSH, CDR2 LQKENI, per germline. V dropped 6 bases and J dropped 2; count of bases not matched to a gene: 7. CDR3 sequence: CASSPRDRAGNTIYF. In nucleotides, the CDR3 is TGTGCCAGCTCGCCCCGAGACAGGGCTGGAAACACCATATATTTT. Full variable domain (remainder filled in from reference TRBV18 and TRBJ1-3): NAGVMQNPRHLVRRRGQEARLRCSPMKGHSHVYWYRQLPEEGLKFMVYLQKENIIDESGMPKERFSAEFPKEGPSILRIQQVVRGDSAAYFCASSPRDRAGNTIYFGEGSWLTVV.

The CDR3 coding sequence is TGTGCCAGCAGAGGGACTGCCTACACCGGGGAGCTGTTTTTT. It encodes CASRGTAYTGELFF. This rearrangement joins TRBV2 to TRBJ2-2; possible D gene TRBD2, 6 bases. Trimming removed 6 bases from V and 3 bases from J, with 11 bases in between. This CDR3 has 14 amino acids. Germline V lookup: CDR1 SNHLY, CDR2 FYNNEI. The full variable domain, completed using reference TRBV2 and TRBJ2-2, is EPEVTQTPSHQVTQMGQEVILRCVPISNHLYFYWYRQILGQKVEFLVSFYNNEISEKSEIFDDQFSVERPDGSNFTLKIRSTKLEDSAMYFCASRGTAYTGELFFGEGSRLTVL.

The chain combines TRBV28 with TRBJ1-3; D remains ambiguous. V lost 6 bases to trimming and J lost 0 bases, with 6 bases between them. Germline assignment: CDR1 MDHEN and CDR2 SYDVKM. The CDR3 loop spans 13 amino acids. The CDR3 nucleotides read TGTGCCAGCAGCCGATTCTCTGGAAACACCATATATTTT. Its translation is CASSRFSGNTIYF.

CDR3 protein: CASSLDSLVVAGNTIYF. The CDR3 bases are TGTGCCAGCAGCTTAGATTCTTTGGTTGTGGCTGGAAACACCATATATTTT. The genes are TRBV11-2 and TRBJ1-3; no reliable D call. CDR1 is SGHAT, CDR2 FQNNGV, per germline. Trimming took off 0 bases at V and 2 bases at J, with 14 bases between the two ends. The CDR3 covers 17 residues.

The chain joins TRBV30 to TRBJ2-1; tentatively, D is TRBD1 or TRBD2 (5 bases each). CDR1 is GTSNPN and CDR2 is SVGIG in the germline V gene (reference sequence). V dropped 0 bases and J dropped 5 bases, with 23 bases sitting between them. The CDR3 runs to 18 residues. The CDR3 coding sequence is TGTGCCTGGAGTGTGGGACCCCCCGAATTAGCCCCAGACAATGAGCAGTTCTTC. Its translation: CAWSVGPPELAPDNEQFF.

This CDR3 is CASSQAYAGTSGSYEQFF. CDR3 in DNA: TGCGCCAGCAGCCAAGCTTACGCCGGGACTAGCGGGAGTTATGAGCAGTTCTTC. This rearrangement joins TRBV4-3 to TRBJ2-1; 14 bases line up with TRBD2. The CDR3 totals 18 residues. Per the germline V gene, CDR1 is LGHNA and CDR2 is YSLEER. The V gene end was trimmed by 1 base and the J gene end by 8 bases; junction bases not matched to a gene: 10.

The genes are TRBV6-5 and TRBJ2-3; D not certain. CDR1 MNHEY and CDR2 SVGAGI come from the germline V gene. The CDR3 contains 13 residues. V lost 2 bases to trimming and J lost 10 bases, with 13 bases between them. The DNA of the CDR3 is TGTGCCAGCAGTTACCGACCCCGGGCGGCGCAGTATTTT. Encoded protein: CASSYRPRAAQYF.

This clone was seen only a few times. This chain connects TRBV7-9 to TRBJ2-7, with 7 bases fitting TRBD2. CDR1 is SEHNR, CDR2 FQNEAQ, per germline (reference sequence). The CDR3 runs 16 residues. V shed 2 bases and J 7 bases; nucleotides not matched to a gene: 14. CDR3 bases: TGTGCCAGCAGCTTATCCGCTAGCGGAGACAACCGAGAGCAGTACTTC. This codes for CASSLSASGDNREQYF.

In its sample, this clone was seen a few times. V and J are TRBV5-1 and TRBJ1-3; the D is unclear. The CDR3 length is 15 residues. Germline CDR1 is SGHRS and CDR2 is YFSETQ. Trimming stripped 3 bases from V and 3 bases from J, with 13 bases between. CDR3 sequence reads: CASSYSDGIGNTIYF. CDR3 sequence (DNA): TGCGCCAGCAGCTATTCGGACGGGATTGGAAACACCATATATTTT.

The V gene is TRBV2, the J gene TRBJ1-4; D possibly corresponds to TRBD1 (6 bases). The V end was cut by 6 bases, the J end by 5 bases, with 19 bases between. This CDR3 contains 16 residues. Germline CDR1 SNHLY, CDR2 FYNNEI. This CDR3 reads CASREFQGGKNEKLFF. The DNA for the CDR3 is TGTGCCAGCAGGGAGTTCCAAGGGGGGAAAAATGAAAAACTGTTTTTT.

The J gene is TRBJ1-3, the V gene TRBV2, with 7 nucleotides matching TRBD1. Unmatched junction bases numbered 10, after V lost 5 bases and J lost 0 bases. The CDR3 runs to 17 residues. The germline CDR1 and CDR2 sequences are SNHLY and FYNNEI. CDR3 region: CASSSLTGELSGNTIYF. The DNA for the CDR3 is TGTGCCAGCAGTAGCCTAACAGGGGAACTCTCTGGAAACACCATATATTTT.

The chain combines TRBV11-3 with TRBJ2-7; D is uncertain. Germline CDR1 is SGHNT and CDR2 is YENEEA. Trimming pared 2 bases from V and 6 bases from J, leaving 11 bases between. This CDR3 is built from 13 residues. Here the CDR3 DNA reads TGTGCCAGCAGCTTAAATGTGGTCGCCGAGCAGTACTTC. Its translation: CASSLNVVAEQYF.

This rearrangement joins TRBV7-2 to TRBJ1-2, with 11 bases identical to TRBD1. CDR1 and CDR2 (germline): SGHTA, FQGNSA. The CDR3 is 15 amino acids. Germline trimming cut 5 bases from V and 3 bases from J; bases unmatched to any gene: 5. The CDR3 bases are TGTGCCAGCAGCCAACGGGACAGGGGGGACTATGGCTACACCTTC. Its protein product is CASSQRDRGDYGYTF. Looking up the rest from reference TRBV7-2 and TRBJ1-2 gives the full variable domain: GAGVSQSPSNKVTEKGKDVELRCDPISGHTALYWYRQSLGQGLEFLIYFQGNSAPDKSGLPSDRFSAERTGGSVSTLTIQRTQQEDSAVYLCASSQRDRGDYGYTFGSGTRLTVV.